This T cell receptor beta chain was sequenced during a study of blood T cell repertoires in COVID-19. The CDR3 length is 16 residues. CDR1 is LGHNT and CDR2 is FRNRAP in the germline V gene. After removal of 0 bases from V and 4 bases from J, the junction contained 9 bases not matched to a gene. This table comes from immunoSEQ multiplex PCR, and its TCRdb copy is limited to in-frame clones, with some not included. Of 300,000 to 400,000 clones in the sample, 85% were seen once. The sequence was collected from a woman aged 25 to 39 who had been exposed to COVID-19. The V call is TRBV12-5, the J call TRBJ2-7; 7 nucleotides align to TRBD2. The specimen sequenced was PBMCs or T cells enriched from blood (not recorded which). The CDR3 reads CASGLVLLGLEYEQYF. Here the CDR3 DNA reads TGTGCTAGTGGTTTGGTGCTTTTAGGACTAGAGTACGAGCAGTACTTC.